This T cell receptor beta chain comes out of a study of Graves' ophthalmopathy and Graves' hyperthyroidism. Study conclusions and caveats: In predicting ophthalmopathy progression, the model reached 70.59% sensitivity and roughly 75% specificity. The blood repertoire also included most expanded thyroid clonotypes above 0.001 frequency.

As concerns this clonotype: Its antigen is as yet unknown.

The study recruited hyperthyroidism patients aged 18 to 65 who were newly diagnosed, under 2 months' duration. For repertoire sequencing, the TCR beta CDR3 regions were amplified from RNA transcripts. In the first round, RT-PCR was carried out with HTBI primers, and a multiplex PCR formed the second round. TCRdb called the multiplex PCR reads again in MiXCR, with one record for every CDR3 protein. The sample records 500,000 to 600,000 distinct CDR3 sequences, approximately 37% being singletons. The receptor was derived from an adult man with Graves' hyperthyroidism. The specimen sequenced was peripheral blood or thyroid tissue (not recorded which).

CDR3 coding DNA: TGTGCCAGCAGTAGCCCGGGACTAGCGGGACCGGTGGAGCAGTACTTC. Its translation is CASSSPGLAGPVEQYF. The chain uses TRBV28 and TRBJ2-7; TRBD2 matches at 13 bases. Germline V CDR1 and CDR2: MDHEN, SYDVKM. The CDR3 extends over 16 amino acids. V lost 5 bases, J lost 7 bases, and 11 bases stayed unmatched.